This paragraph reports one TCR beta chain. This sample was included in a study of cytomegalovirus exposure and HLA in healthy donors. Regarding donors, all were healthy bone marrow donors. Unrecorded immune exposures were likely, despite nominal health at sampling. The CDR3 runs to 16 residues. Germline CDR1 and CDR2: LNHDA and SQIVND (reference sequence). The junction had 15 bases not matched to a gene; V was cut back by 6 bases and J by 6 bases. Primers: 60 Vbeta forward and 13 Jbeta reverse. The assay was immunoSEQ multiplex PCR, and TCRdb's table has in-frame clones only and misses some. Of some 190,000 clones detected, around 80% appear once; the ten largest clones hold 1.5% to 1.9%.

What was sequenced was PBMCs. This clonotype was sampled from a man aged 40-49 years in good health and CMV-seronegative. The gene calls are TRBV19 and TRBJ1-2; 8 nucleotides align to TRBD1. The CDR3 protein is CASRRTGNSNYDGYTF. Here the CDR3 DNA reads TGTGCCAGTAGACGGACAGGGAATTCTAACTATGATGGCTACACCTTC.